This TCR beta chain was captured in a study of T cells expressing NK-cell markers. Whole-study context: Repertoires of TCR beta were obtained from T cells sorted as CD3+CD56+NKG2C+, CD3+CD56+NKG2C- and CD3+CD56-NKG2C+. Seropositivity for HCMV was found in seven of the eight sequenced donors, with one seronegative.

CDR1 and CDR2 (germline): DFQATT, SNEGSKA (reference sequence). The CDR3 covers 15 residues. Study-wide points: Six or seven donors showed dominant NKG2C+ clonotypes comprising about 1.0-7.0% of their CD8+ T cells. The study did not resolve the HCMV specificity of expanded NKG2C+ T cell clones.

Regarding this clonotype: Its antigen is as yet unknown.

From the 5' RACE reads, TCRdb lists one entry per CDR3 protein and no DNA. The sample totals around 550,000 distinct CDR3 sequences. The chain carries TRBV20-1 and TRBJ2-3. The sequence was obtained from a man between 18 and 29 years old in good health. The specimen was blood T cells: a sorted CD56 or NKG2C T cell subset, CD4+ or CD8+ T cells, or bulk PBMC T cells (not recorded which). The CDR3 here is CSARDLGLHADTQYF.